This T cell receptor (beta chain) was documented in a study of blood T cells in healthy people across ages. V gave up 4 bases and J gave up 6 bases; unmatched junction bases: 15. The CDR3 loop spans 17 amino acids. A J-beta primer mix and a sample-barcoded 5' primer were used in a second PCR of roughly 6 to 12 cycles. TCRdb analysed the 5' RACE reads with MiXCR anew, one entry per CDR3 protein. The data hold some 760,000 distinct CDR3 sequences, with 20% to 30% observed a single time. These data also formed part of another study, on T cells of mothers and their children.

The V and J genes are TRBV12-3 or TRBV12-4 and TRBJ2-1; 7 nucleotides line up with TRBD2. Sequenced sample: blood. This TCR was sampled from a boy younger than 18 in good health. The chain's CDR3 is CASSSGSVPSGGNEQFF. The CDR3 bases are TGTGCCAGCAGTTCGGGTTCAGTCCCTTCGGGGGGCAATGAGCAGTTCTTC.